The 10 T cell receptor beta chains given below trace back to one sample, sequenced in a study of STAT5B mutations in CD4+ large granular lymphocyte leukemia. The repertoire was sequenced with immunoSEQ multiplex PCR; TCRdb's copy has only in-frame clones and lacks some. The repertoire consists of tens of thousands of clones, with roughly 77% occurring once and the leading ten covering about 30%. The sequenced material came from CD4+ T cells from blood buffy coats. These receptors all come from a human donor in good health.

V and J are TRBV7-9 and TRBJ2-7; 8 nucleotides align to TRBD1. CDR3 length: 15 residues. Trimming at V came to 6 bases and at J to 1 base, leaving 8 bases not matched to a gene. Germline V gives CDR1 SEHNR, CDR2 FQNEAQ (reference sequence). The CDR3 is CASRQGVSNSYEQYF. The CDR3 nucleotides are TGTGCCAGCAGACAGGGGGTCTCTAATTCCTACGAGCAGTACTTC.

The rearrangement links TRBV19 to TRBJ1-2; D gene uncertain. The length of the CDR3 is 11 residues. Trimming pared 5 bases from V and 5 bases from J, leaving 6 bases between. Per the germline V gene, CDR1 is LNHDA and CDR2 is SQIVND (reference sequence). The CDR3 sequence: CASSERYGYTF. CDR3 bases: TGTGCCAGTAGTGAGAGATATGGCTACACCTTC.

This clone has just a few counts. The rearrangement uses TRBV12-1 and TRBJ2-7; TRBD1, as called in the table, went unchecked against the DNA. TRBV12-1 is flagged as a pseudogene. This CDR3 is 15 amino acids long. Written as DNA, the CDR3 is TGTGCCAGCAGCTCGACAAGCCCGAGCTCCTACGAGCAGTACTTC. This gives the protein CASSSTSPSSYEQYF.

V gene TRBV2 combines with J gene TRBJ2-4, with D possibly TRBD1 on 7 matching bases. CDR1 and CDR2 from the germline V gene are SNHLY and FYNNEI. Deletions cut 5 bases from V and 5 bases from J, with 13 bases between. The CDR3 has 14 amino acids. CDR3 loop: CASSTQGGENIQYF. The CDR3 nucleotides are TGTGCCAGCAGTACTCAGGGGGGTGAAAACATTCAGTACTTC.

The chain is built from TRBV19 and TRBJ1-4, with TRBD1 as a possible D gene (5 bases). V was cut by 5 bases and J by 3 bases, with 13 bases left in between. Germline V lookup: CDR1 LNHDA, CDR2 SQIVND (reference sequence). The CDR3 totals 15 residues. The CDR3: CASSSRGYPNEKLFF. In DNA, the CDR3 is TGTGCCAGTAGTTCCCGGGGGTACCCTAATGAAAAACTGTTTTTT.

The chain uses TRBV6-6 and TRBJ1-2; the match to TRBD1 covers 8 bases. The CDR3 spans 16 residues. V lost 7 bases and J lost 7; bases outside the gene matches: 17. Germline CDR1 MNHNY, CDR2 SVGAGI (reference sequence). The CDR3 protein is CASILAGGAGFGGYTF. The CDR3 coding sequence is TGTGCCAGCATTCTCGCAGGGGGCGCCGGATTCGGTGGCTACACCTTC.

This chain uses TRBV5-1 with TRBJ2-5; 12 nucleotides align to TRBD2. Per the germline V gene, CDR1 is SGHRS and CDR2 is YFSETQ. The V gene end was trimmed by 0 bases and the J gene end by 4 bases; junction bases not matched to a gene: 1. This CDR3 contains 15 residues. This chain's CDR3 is CASSLASGRGETQYF. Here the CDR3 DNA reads TGCGCCAGCAGCTTGGCTAGCGGGAGGGGAGAGACCCAGTACTTC. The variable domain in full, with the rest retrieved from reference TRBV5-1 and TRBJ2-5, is KAGVTQTPRYLIKTRGQQVTLSCSPISGHRSVSWYQQTPGQGLQFLFEYFSETQRNKGNFPGRFSGRQFSNSRSEMNVSTLELGDSALYLCASSLASGRGETQYFGPGTRLLVL.

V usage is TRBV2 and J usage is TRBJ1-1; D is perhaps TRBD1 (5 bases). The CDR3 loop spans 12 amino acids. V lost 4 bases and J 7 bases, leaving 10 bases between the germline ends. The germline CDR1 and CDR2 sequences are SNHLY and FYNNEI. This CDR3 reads CASSGAGFEAFF. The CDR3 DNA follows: TGTGCCAGCAGTGGGGCAGGGTTTGAAGCTTTCTTT.

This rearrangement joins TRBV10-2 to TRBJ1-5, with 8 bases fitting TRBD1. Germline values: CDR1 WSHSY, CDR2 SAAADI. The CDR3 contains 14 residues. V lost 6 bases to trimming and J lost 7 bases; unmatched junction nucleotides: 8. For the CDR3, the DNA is TGCGCCAGCAGCCCCAACAGGGGGGGCCAGCCCCAGCATTTT. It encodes CASSPNRGGQPQHF.

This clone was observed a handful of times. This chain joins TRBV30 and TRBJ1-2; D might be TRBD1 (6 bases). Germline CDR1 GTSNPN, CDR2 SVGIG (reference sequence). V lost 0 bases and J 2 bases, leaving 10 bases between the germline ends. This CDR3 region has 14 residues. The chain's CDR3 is CAWSVDSLNYGYTF. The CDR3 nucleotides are TGTGCCTGGAGTGTGGACAGTCTCAACTATGGCTACACCTTC.